Here is one T cell receptor (beta chain) with its context. Per germline, CDR1 SGHTA and CDR2 FQGTGA. CDR3 length: 12 residues. V was trimmed by 5 bases and J by 9 bases, leaving 13 bases between them. This specimen comes from a study of CD8 T cells in Susac syndrome. Negative isolation was used for CD8+ and CD4+ T cells and FACS enrichment for TEMRA cells. When the RNA was reverse transcribed, random hexamers were used with an input of about 0.5 to 1 ug. MiXCR, applied by TCRdb to the immunoSEQ multiplex PCR reads, yields one record per CDR3 protein. The sample gives hundreds of thousands of distinct CDR3 sequences, just under 95% of which show up once; about 0.07% is in the top ten.

The sample comprised CD4+ T cells from PBMCs. The chain carries TRBV7-3 and TRBJ2-5, with D perhaps TRBD1 (6 bases). The source of this sequence is a human donor with multiple sclerosis. CDR3 loop: CASSGGGSAQYF. In nucleotides, the CDR3 is TGTGCCAGCAGCGGGGGCGGATCGGCCCAGTACTTC.